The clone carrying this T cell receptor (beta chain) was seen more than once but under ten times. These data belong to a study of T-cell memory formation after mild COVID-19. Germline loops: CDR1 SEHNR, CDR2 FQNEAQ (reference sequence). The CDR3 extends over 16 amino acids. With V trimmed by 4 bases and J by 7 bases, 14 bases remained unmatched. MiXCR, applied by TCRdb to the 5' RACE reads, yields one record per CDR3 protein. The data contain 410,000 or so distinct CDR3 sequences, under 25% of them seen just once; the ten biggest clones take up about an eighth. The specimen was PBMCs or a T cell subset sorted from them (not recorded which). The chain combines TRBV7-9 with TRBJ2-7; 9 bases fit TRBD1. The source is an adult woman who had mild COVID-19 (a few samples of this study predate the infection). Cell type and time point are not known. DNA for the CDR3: TGTGCCAGCAGCTCGACCGGGACAGGGACCGCCGGTGAGCAGTACTTC. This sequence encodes CASSSTGTGTAGEQYF.